Given below is one T cell receptor (beta chain) in context. This CDR3 is 12 amino acids long. V was trimmed by 6 bases and J by 5 bases, leaving 11 bases between them. The data were taken from a study of blood T cell repertoires in COVID-19. Original processing methods: Estimates of nucleated cell counts were drawn from the amplification of reference gene primers. This table comes from immunoSEQ multiplex PCR, and its TCRdb copy is limited to in-frame clones, with some not included. Clone size and the V and J calls come from that table; the DNA yielded D and trimming. Here the sample spans 150,000 to 200,000 clones, more than 80% being singletons. Residents of about two dozen US areas, aged about 18 to 89 years, made up the participants. Donors were grouped by their self-reported clinical history. Recovered status applied to Cohort 3 donors who had two consecutive negative PCRs. It also applied to those with clearance or with symptom resolution.

The sequenced material came from PBMCs or T cells enriched from blood (not recorded which). The rearrangement uses TRBV12-3 or TRBV12-4 and TRBJ2-7; TRBD2 is a possible D gene (5 bases). This receptor was obtained from a man aged 35-49 years who had recovered from COVID-19. The CDR3 bases are TGTGCCAGCAGAGAGGGTATGAACGAGCAGTACTTC. Its protein is CASREGMNEQYF.